This TCR beta chain was sequenced for a study of cytomegalovirus exposure and HLA in healthy donors (dated by TCRdb to the late 2010s). Regarding the complete study: An earlier analysis of approximately 600 of the donors reported 250 to 300 Gb of sequence data and some 120 million unique TCR beta sequences from roughly 180 million T cells. About 280 gigabases of sequencing data and tens of millions of unique TCR sequences made up an early release that covered approximately 700 HLA-typed donors. Among the roughly 400 genotyped donors, approximately 82% belonged to the genetic ancestry cluster associated with self-reported Caucasian donors. The study aimed to test whether cataloging public T cell receptors could reveal signatures of past pathogen exposure. The study used immunosequencing to profile the T cell repertoires of approximately 640 subjects and linked those repertoires to cytomegalovirus serostatus. In addition to the first cohort of roughly 670 subjects, a separate validation cohort of about 120 different subjects was used. The study combined high-throughput TCR immunosequencing, statistical association of individual TCRs with disease status, and machine learning to predict cytomegalovirus infection status. A later analysis re-examined previously published TCR beta repertoires from around 670 donors and added high-resolution HLA genotyping to investigate patterns of TCR occurrence. The later analysis used no new phenotypic data to find candidate immune exposures, relying instead on TCR beta sequences and their occurrence across donors. An earlier analysis of 587 of the donors used high-throughput TCR beta sequencing to judge whether each TCR beta V gene segment behaved as functional or pseudogenic. Donor age, sex, ethnicity and CMV serostatus were compiled together with the repertoire data. Genome-wide SNP genotypes for about 65% of the roughly 670 donors were used in a later genetic analysis, which treated that subset as a discovery cohort. Every repertoire in the discovery cohort had been generated on one and the same sequencing platform. Both class I and class II loci were covered by HLA typing, at four-digit resolution. Typing coverage differed by locus: A, B, C, DRB1 and DQB1 were typed in roughly 629-640 donors, DQA1 in about 550, DPA1 in nearly 610, and DPB1 in 450 to 480. Four to six DR-DQ haplotypes were handled as single units for association and clustering, since linkage in the cohort was strong. Among approximately 370 genotyped donors of the cohort, an average of roughly 230,000 unique TCR beta nucleotide sequences was sequenced per donor, of which about 19% were non-productive.

V drops 3 bases and J drops 9 bases, leaving 9 bases in between. The germline V gene yields MDHEN for CDR1 and SYDVKM for CDR2. The CDR3 measures 12 amino acids from cysteine to phenylalanine. The retained sequence is limited to the CDR3, 36 bases, with the frame set at the first base. Libraries came from the immunoSEQ multiplex PCR assay. A mixture of 60 forward primers for TCR Vbeta segments and 13 reverse primers for TCR Jbeta segments was used in the multiplex PCR. A multiplex PCR assay on genomic DNA amplified the CDR3 region of rearranged TCR beta genes. The amplified TCR beta libraries were sequenced on the Illumina HiSeq System as 87-base-pair reads. Per the original workflow: Across the 640 or so repertoires, a later analysis counted tens of millions of unique TCR beta chains, approximately 10 million of which were shared by at least two donors. A nearest-neighbor algorithm error-corrected the raw reads and collapsed the reads into unique sequences, merging closely related sequences to remove PCR and sequencing errors. CDR3 sequences were aligned to IMGT reference sequences to assign V, D and J gene segments. For a sequence to be retained, a match of at least six nucleotides to both a V gene segment and a J gene segment was required. A rearrangement counted as productive if the CDR3 had no stop codons and remained in frame with V and J, and every other rearrangement counted as non-productive. Following IMGT convention, CDR3 was defined as the stretch from the second conserved V-encoded cysteine up to the conserved J-encoded phenylalanine. The earlier analysis of some 600 of the donors excluded sequences that lacked an unambiguous match to a single V gene segment. In an earlier analysis of 450 to 750 of the donors, a V segment was called functional when productive rearrangements were above 56.7%, and segregating when the standard deviation between donors exceeded 5%. A statistical classification framework was built for diagnosing cytomegalovirus status from the catalog of TCR beta chain sequences. V and J gene assignment, in a later analysis, came from comparing TCR nucleotide sequences with IMGT/GENE-DB human TR gene sequences. In a later analysis, CDR3 sequences and most-parsimonious VDJ recombination scenarios were assigned using the TCRdist pipeline. In a later analysis, every TCR beta chain was defined by the combination of its CDR3 amino acid sequence and its V-gene family, and reads without a unique V-gene family were dropped. In a later analysis, fewer than 600 highly shared, low-generation-probability nucleotide sequences were removed to address suspected cross-contamination and a sequencing artifact. In a later analysis, a clonal expansion index was calculated for each public chain from normalized within-repertoire ranks of inferred template counts. Generation probabilities in a later analysis came from a VDJ recombination model fitted to out-of-frame rearrangements, and those results were checked against IGoR. In a later analysis, TCR-TCR, TCR-HLA and TCR-CMV co-occurrence was scored with hypergeometric tests, and a repertoire-size bias correction was applied to TCR pairs. False discovery rates were estimated in a later analysis by permuting HLA or CMV assignments 20 times. A later analysis grouped co-occurring TCRs with DBSCAN, adding TCRdist sequence similarity when clustering within HLA-allele-positive subsets. Co-occurrence clustering excluded repertoires with fewer than 30,000 or more than 120,000 public chains, plus five with anomalous nucleotide sharing. TCRdb obtained this table from immuneACCESS and retained in-frame rearrangements with V and J assigned. These tables miss some clones; where compared with another copy, unresolved V genes account for less than half of the shortfall, and the remainder is unexplained. D and trimming come from the DNA, and the V and J calls and clone size come from that table. In this sample the table shows under 200,000 clones, around 80% of which occur a single time. The top ten clonotypes cover about 1.3% of the sample.

In regard to this clone: Its recognized antigen is unknown. Nothing much larger sits one base from this clone, and base qualities are not available.

The research as a whole found: A cluster of highly shared sequence variants was judged likely to be a technical artifact of the sequencing pipeline. V-gene and J-gene trimming of TCR beta chains was associated with a missense DCLRE1C variant in a later genetic analysis, and the association was replicated in an independent cohort. Some IMGT-functional V segments, including TRBV6-2 and TRBV6-3, could not be distinguished by the 87-base-pair reads and were therefore excluded. The presence/absence analyses assumed that sequencing depth was roughly uniform across donors, and that assumption may not be true. Specific HLA alleles were associated with some 15,000 TCR beta sequences at a false discovery rate of 0.05 in a later analysis. Linkage disequilibrium might explain the correlated functional status among segregating V segments, but an unknown experimental factor could not be ruled out. Because HLA typing was missing for some donors at each locus, association tests included only the typed subset. In an earlier analysis of 587 of the donors, most TCR beta V segments appeared in productive rearrangements about 87% or about 30% of the time, broadly matching IMGT annotations. Most TCR sequences were observed very rarely across donors, whereas some public TCRs were present in many individuals. A further reported finding was that TCR beta sequences accurately predicted the HLA-A and HLA-B alleles for most subjects in the first cohort. Compared with the approximately 720-donor mean, donors in an Asian-associated ancestry cluster had fewer N-insertions in productive TCRs, according to a later genetic analysis. The cohort was sequenced for TCR beta chains only, and without alpha or paired-chain data the features that could be detected were limited. A later analysis found that HLA-associated TCR beta chains were more clonally expanded and had lower generation probabilities than equally common non-associated chains. In vitro tests confirmed that three of the cytomegalovirus-associated TCR beta chains recognize cytomegalovirus antigens. According to a later analysis, most CMV-associated TCR beta chains appeared to be HLA-restricted, and the HLA associations seemed to be driven largely by CMV exposure. Cytomegalovirus status was reported to be diagnosed by the classifier with high specificity and sensitivity in both the original and validation cohorts. According to a later analysis, parvovirus B19, influenza, CMV and Epstein-Barr virus appeared linked to several top co-occurrence clusters. A later analysis found that TCR association rates varied across HLA loci, with DRB1 alleles showing the most associated TCRs and HLA-C alleles the fewest. Immune exposure information for the cohort was limited to CMV serostatus. The authors suggested that the approach could potentially be extended to other disease states and immunological phenotypes. Because counts were too low, about 18 rarely observed V segments, including chromosome 9 orphons, were left out of the earlier analysis of 587 of the donors. Assigning TCR associations to individual alleles was difficult when HLA alleles, especially DR and DQ, strongly co-occurred. A total of 164 TCR beta chains were listed by the study as associated with cytomegalovirus.

The cohort consisted of 670 or so healthy bone marrow donors. At the time of sampling, all cohort members were nominally healthy, though unrecorded immune exposures were likely present. The donor was CMV seronegative and was included in the group of about 400 seronegative cohort members. Each donor provided a peripheral blood sample, and peripheral blood mononuclear cells were used for TCR beta sequencing. The Qiagen DNeasy Blood Extraction Kit was used to extract genomic DNA from the blood cell samples. This receptor was identified in a man aged 18 to 30 in good health and CMV-seronegative. The sequence joins TRBV28 to TRBJ2-1; there is no confident call for the D gene. Sequencing was done on a sample of PBMCs. This receptor has the CDR3 CASSFPAGEQFF. The nucleotides are TGTGCCAGCAGTTTCCCAGCAGGTGAGCAGTTCTTC.